This is a list of T cell receptor beta chains from one sample in a study of T cell repertoires in cytomegalovirus infection. No antigen has been assigned to these receptors. In TCRdb, the reads were re-called with MiXCR into one record per CDR3 protein. The sample holds roughly 500,000 distinct CDR3 sequences, more than 40% seen once. The specimen was cultured PBMCs, collected from culture after CMV antigen stimulation. The receptor source for this set is a human donor in good health (CMV status not recorded). Some clones in this sample may be carry-over from other donors' samples. The CDR3 runs from the conserved cysteine through the conserved F or W. A D gene is named only where the DNA matches it firmly. Part of the rows lack a size; the others show once, few, many or a class for expanded clones.

D	length	size	J	V	CDR3	DNA
TRBD1	16	.	TRBJ2-3	TRBV7-1	CASSLGRDRVTETQYF	TGTGCCAGCAGTCTGGGCCGGGACAGGGTAACAGAGACGCAGTATTTT
.	14	.	TRBJ2-7	TRBV6-2/TRBV6-3	CASSYSGRFYEQYF	TGTGCCAGCAGTTACTCGGGTCGATTCTACGAGCAGTACTTC
.	14	.	TRBJ1-1	TRBV6-6	CASAGAKKNTEAFF	TGTGCCAGCGCCGGGGCAAAAAAGAACACTGAAGCTTTCTTT
.	13	.	TRBJ1-1	TRBV6-1	CASRRTINTEAFF	TGTGCCAGCAGGAGGACGATTAACACTGAAGCTTTCTTT
.	14	.	TRBJ2-3	TRBV12-3/TRBV12-4	CASSLGLFSDTQYF	TGTGCCAGCAGTTTAGGACTATTTTCGGATACGCAGTATTTT
TRBD2	15	.	TRBJ2-3	TRBV6-2/TRBV6-3	CASSGGLAGTDTQYF	TGTGCCAGCAGTGGGGGACTAGCGGGCACAGATACGCAGTATTTT
TRBD2	14	few	TRBJ2-1	TRBV6-5	CASSRTSSYNEQFF	TGTGCCAGCAGTAGGACTAGCTCCTACAATGAGCAGTTCTTC
TRBD2	16	few	TRBJ2-5	TRBV7-6	CASSFRHPGLAKTQYF	TGTGCCAGCAGCTTCCGCCACCCGGGACTAGCGAAGACCCAGTACTTC
TRBD2	15	once	TRBJ2-1	TRBV10-2	CASGGSGRVRNEQFF	TGCGCCAGCGGGGGGAGCGGGAGGGTGCGCAATGAGCAGTTCTTC
.	14	.	TRBJ2-7	TRBV6-1	CASGSEYPGNEQYF	TGTGCCAGCGGGAGCGAATACCCGGGCAACGAGCAGTACTTC
.	13	.	TRBJ2-1	TRBV6-2/TRBV6-3	CASFDAPYNEQFF	TGTGCCAGCTTTGATGCCCCCTACAATGAGCAGTTCTTC
.	15	.	TRBJ2-2	TRBV20-1	CSASRGGRGTGELFF	TGCAGTGCTAGCAGGGGCGGGAGAGGCACCGGGGAGCTGTTTTTT
TRBD2	15	.	TRBJ2-2	TRBV24-1	CATSTGTSDTGELFF	TGTGCCACCAGTACCGGGACTAGCGATACCGGGGAGCTGTTTTTT
.	15	few	TRBJ1-5	TRBV4-1	CASSQGQASNQPQHF	TGCGCCAGCAGCCAAGGGCAGGCTAGCAATCAGCCCCAGCATTTT
TRBD2	15	.	TRBJ2-3	TRBV6-8	CASSYSTSGTDTQYF	TGTGCCAGCAGTTACTCGACTAGCGGCACAGATACGCAGTATTTT
TRBD1	15	many	TRBJ2-7	TRBV7-2	CASSLPRQGVYEQYF	TGTGCCAGCAGCTTACCCCGACAGGGGGTTTACGAGCAGTACTTC
.	15	.	TRBJ1-3	TRBV7-8	CASSFTGLSGNTIYF	TGTGCCAGCAGCTTCACAGGACTTTCTGGAAACACCATATATTTT
TRBD2	13	few	TRBJ2-7	TRBV7-2	CASSKRGGYEQYF	TGTGCCAGCAGCAAGCGGGGAGGCTACGAGCAGTACTTC
.	14	few	TRBJ2-1	TRBV7-2	CASSLDSEGHEQFF	TGTGCCAGCAGCTTAGATTCGGAGGGCCATGAGCAGTTCTTC
.	16	once	TRBJ2-7	TRBV23-1	CASSTYGQFKSWEQYF	TGCGCCAGCAGTACCTACGGACAGTTCAAGTCGTGGGAGCAGTACTTC
.	13	few	TRBJ2-7	TRBV7-2	CASSLRNTYEQYF	TGTGCCAGCAGCTTGCGCAATACCTACGAGCAGTACTTC
.	12	.	TRBJ1-1	TRBV10-2	CASMVGYTEAFF	TGCGCCAGCATGGTGGGCTACACTGAAGCTTTCTTT